This T cell receptor beta chain was captured by sequencing in a study of Graves' ophthalmopathy and Graves' hyperthyroidism (dated by TCRdb to the late 2010s). Describing the broader study: Stable hyperthyroidism was defined as no progression to ophthalmopathy within 18 months of follow-up. The independent validation cohort included about 19 hyperthyroidism patients plus 17 patients who later progressed from hyperthyroidism to ophthalmopathy. In total, 135 blood samples were TCR-sequenced: 40 to 45 ophthalmopathy, some 80 hyperthyroidism and some 17 hyperthyroidism-to-ophthalmopathy patients. To explore V-J signatures that distinguish ophthalmopathy from hyperthyroidism, a discovery set of roughly 98 patients was enrolled, made up of approximately 45 with ophthalmopathy and fewer than 60 with stable hyperthyroidism. In five to seven hyperthyroidism patients, T-cell repertoires of thyroid tissue and blood were compared. Following sample collection, hyperthyroidism patients were given methimazole at a starting dose of 30 mg daily, and ophthalmopathy patients were given high-dose intravenous methylprednisolone. TCR beta repertoire signatures were used to distinguish Graves' ophthalmopathy from Graves' hyperthyroidism and to predict progression to ophthalmopathy.

Patients with hyperthyroidism were aged 18 to 65 years, had been newly diagnosed, and had a disease duration of less than 2 months. Patients with other autoimmune diseases, uncontrolled infections, pregnancy or lactation were excluded from the study. Clinical symptoms, serum thyroxine, TRAb, thyroid ultrasound and orbital computed tomography formed the basis of the diagnosis. Total RNA was extracted with Trizol reagent and quality-checked on an Agilent 2100 Bioanalyzer. Paper-wide results and their limitations: Sample size was not statistically predetermined, and group allocation was not concealed from the investigators. Ophthalmopathy was separated from stable hyperthyroidism by the 13-signature model with roughly 87% sensitivity and about 81% specificity in cross-validation and with 80%/75% in the test set. Among expanded thyroid clonotypes with frequency above 0.001, most also showed up in blood, which suggests that blood repertoires may reflect the thyroid immune response. In validation, the model predicted ophthalmopathy progression with nearly 71% sensitivity and approximately 72% specificity; fewer than 15 predicted patients were CT-confirmed with GO in a median of approximately six months.

This clonotype was seen at least ten times. Its binding antigen is unknown. No base-level quality is on record; no much larger clone is a single base apart. From the cysteine up to the phenylalanine, the CDR3 has a length of 13 residues. Only the CDR3 DNA is retained, 39 bases long and in frame from the first base. Compared with germline, V lacks 5 bases and J lacks 3 bases; bases without a gene match: 3. Sequences SEHNR (CDR1) and FQNEAQ (CDR2) are obtained from the germline V gene (reference sequence). For repertoire sequencing, TCR beta CDR3 regions were amplified from RNA transcripts. A first-round RT-PCR used HTBI primers with the Qiagen OneStep RT-PCR kit, followed by a second-round multiplex PCR, size selection and purification. The libraries underwent paired-end sequencing with 100 bp reads on an Illumina HiSeq2000. On the study's bioinformatics: Reads were processed with SOAPnuke, discarding reads with adapters, uncalled bases, mean Phred below 15, or no exact constant-primer or identifier match. COPE v1.2.5 was used to merge high-quality paired reads. Each unique nucleotide sequence was defined as a clonotype, and clonotypes were aligned to IMGT TRB V, D and J references with MiTCR v1.1. The analysis was limited to V-J combinations with a frequency above 0.0001, which together covered approximately 99% of repertoires. A TCR clonal expansion and chaos score per V-J combination was defined as the ratio of F50 clonal expansion to chaos observed in the TCRdist matrix. Welch's t-statistics and random forest were used to reduce the features to about 12 V-J combinations, which were then used as input to a naive Bayes classifier. The similarity between thyroid and blood repertoires was quantified using the Morisita-Horn index. The public reads were run again by TCRdb, first through fastp at Q25 and then through MiXCR, and only productive beta chains were kept. One record per CDR3 amino acid sequence lists the most common genes and DNA. These V and J calls rely on TCRdb rather than the paper's analysis. This sample gives over a million distinct CDR3 sequences in total; about 36% of them show up just once. Of the sample, over 8.5% is held by the ten largest clones.

Here the chain combines TRBV7-9 and TRBJ2-7, and 8 junction bases match TRBD1. The sequenced material came from peripheral blood or thyroid tissue (not recorded which). This sequence was found in an adult man with Graves' hyperthyroidism. The CDR3 corresponds to CASSTDRDYEQYF. The nucleotide sequence is TGTGCCAGCAGCACGGACAGGGACTACGAGCAGTACTTC.